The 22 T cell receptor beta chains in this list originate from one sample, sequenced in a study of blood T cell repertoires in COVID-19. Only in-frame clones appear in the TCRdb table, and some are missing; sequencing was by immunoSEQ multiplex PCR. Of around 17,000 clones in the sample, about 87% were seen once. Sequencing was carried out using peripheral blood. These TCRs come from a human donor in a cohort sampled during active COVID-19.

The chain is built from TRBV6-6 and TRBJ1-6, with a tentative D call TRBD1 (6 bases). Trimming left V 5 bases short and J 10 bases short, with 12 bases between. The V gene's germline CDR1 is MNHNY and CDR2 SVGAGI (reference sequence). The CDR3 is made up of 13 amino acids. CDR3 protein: CASSNTGNSPLHF. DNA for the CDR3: TGTGCCAGCAGTAACACAGGGAACTCACCCCTCCACTTT.

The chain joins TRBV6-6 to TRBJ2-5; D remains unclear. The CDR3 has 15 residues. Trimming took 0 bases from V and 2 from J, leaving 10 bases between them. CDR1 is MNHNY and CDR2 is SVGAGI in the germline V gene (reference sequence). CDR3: CASSYSLAVQETQYF. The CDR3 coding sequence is TGTGCCAGCAGTTACTCATTGGCTGTACAAGAGACCCAGTACTTC.

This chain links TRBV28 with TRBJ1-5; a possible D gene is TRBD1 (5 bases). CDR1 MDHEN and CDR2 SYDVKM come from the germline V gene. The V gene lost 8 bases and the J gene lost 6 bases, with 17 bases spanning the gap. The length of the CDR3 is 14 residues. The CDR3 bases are TGTGCCAGCGGGAGTTCGGGGGGTCGTCAGCCCCAGCATTTT. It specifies CASGSSGGRQPQHF.

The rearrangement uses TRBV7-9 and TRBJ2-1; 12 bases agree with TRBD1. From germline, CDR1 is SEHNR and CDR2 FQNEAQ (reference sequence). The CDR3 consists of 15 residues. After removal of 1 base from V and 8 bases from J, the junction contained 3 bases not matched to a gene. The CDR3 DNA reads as TGTGCCAGCAGCTTAGGAGGGACAGGGGGCCATGAGCAGTTCTTC. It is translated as CASSLGGTGGHEQFF.

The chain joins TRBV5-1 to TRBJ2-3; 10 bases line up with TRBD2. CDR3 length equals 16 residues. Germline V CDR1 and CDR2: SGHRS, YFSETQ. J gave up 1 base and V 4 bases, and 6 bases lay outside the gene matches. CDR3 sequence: CASSPGLASGTDTQYF. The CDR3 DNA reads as TGCGCCAGCAGCCCGGGACTAGCGAGTGGCACAGATACGCAGTATTTT.

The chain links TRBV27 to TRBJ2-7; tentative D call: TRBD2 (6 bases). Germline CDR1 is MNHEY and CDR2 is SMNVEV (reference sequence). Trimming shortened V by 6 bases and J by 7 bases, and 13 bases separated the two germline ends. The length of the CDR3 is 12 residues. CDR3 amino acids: CASSPQGGEQYF. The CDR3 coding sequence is TGTGCCAGCAGCCCCCAGGGAGGTGAGCAGTACTTC.

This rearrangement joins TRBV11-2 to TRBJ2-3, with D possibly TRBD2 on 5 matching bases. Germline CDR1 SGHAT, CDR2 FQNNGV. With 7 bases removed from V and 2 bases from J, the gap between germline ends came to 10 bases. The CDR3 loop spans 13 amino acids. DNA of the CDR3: TGTGCCAGCACCCCAGACTACACAGATACGCAGTATTTT. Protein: CASTPDYTDTQYF.

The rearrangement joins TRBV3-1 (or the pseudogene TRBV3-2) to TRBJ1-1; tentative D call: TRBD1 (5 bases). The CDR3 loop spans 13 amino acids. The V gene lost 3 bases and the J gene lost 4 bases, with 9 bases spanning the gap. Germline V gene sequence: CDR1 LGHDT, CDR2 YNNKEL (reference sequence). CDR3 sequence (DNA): TGTGCCAGCAGCCAGCCGGGGGGCACTGAAGCTTTCTTT. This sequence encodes CASSQPGGTEAFF.

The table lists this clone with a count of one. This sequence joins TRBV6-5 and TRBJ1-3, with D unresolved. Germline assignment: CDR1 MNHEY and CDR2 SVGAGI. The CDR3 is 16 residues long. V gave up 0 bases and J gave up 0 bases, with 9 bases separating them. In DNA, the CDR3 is TGTGCCAGCAGTTACTCGAGGGCACTCTCTGGAAACACCATATATTTT. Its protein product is CASSYSRALSGNTIYF.

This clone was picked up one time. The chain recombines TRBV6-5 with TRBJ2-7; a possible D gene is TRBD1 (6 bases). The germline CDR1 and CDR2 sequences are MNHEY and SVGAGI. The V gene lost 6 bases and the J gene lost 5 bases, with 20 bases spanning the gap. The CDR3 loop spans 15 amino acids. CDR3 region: CASSPRRGSYDEQYF. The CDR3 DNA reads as TGTGCCAGCAGCCCGAGAAGGGGGTCATATGACGAGCAGTACTTC.

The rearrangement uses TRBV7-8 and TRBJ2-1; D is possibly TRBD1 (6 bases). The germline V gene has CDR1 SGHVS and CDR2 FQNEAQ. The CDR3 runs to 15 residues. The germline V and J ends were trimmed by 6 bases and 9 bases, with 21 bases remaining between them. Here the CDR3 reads CASSTLQGKVGEQFF. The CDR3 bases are TGTGCCAGCAGTACCCTACAGGGAAAGGTTGGTGAGCAGTTCTTC.

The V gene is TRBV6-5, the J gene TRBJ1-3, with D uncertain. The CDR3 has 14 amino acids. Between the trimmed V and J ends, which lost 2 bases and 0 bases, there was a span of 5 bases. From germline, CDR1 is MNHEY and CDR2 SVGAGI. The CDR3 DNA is TGTGCCAGCAGTTACAAGAGCTCTGGAAACACCATATATTTT. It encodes CASSYKSSGNTIYF.

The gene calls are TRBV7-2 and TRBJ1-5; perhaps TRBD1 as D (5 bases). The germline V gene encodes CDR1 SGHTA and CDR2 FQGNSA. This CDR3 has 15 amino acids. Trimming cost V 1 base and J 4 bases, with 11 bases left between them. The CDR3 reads CASSLGRGENQPQHF. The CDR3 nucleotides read TGTGCCAGCAGCTTAGGGCGGGGGGAAAATCAGCCCCAGCATTTT.

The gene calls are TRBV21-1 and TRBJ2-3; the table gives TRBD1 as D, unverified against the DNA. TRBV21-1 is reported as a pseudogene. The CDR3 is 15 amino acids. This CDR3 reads CASIKRGQSTDTQYF. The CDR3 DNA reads TGTGCCAGCATTAAAAGGGGGCAGAGCACAGATACGCAGTATTTT.

The CDR3 coding sequence is TGTGCCAGCAGCTCGCAGACAGGGTGGAACACTGAAGCTTTCTTT. This codes for CASSSQTGWNTEAFF. This chain connects TRBV5-4 to TRBJ1-1; TRBD1 aligns across 7 bases. The CDR3 consists of 15 residues. Trimming cost V 3 bases and J 1 base; bases outside gene matches: 6. Germline CDR1 reads SGHNT; CDR2 reads YYREEE (reference sequence).

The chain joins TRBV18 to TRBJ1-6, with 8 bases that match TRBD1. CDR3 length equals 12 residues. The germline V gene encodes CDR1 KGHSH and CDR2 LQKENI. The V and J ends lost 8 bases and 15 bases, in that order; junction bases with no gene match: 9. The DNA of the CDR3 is TGTGCCAGCGGACAGGGCCTCTCGGGCCTCCACTTT. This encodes CASGQGLSGLHF.

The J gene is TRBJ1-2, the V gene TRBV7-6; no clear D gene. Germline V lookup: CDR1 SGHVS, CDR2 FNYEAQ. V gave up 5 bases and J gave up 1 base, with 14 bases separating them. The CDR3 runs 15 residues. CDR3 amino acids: CASSPGTTINYGYTF. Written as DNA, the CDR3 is TGTGCCAGCAGCCCGGGAACGACCATTAACTATGGCTACACCTTC.

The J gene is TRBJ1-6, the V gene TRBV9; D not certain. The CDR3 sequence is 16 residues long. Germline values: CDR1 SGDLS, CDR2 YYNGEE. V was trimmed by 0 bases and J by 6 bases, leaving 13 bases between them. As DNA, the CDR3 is TGTGCCAGCAGCGTAGAGCCTCTCCCTTCTAATTCACCCCTCCACTTT. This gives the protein CASSVEPLPSNSPLHF.

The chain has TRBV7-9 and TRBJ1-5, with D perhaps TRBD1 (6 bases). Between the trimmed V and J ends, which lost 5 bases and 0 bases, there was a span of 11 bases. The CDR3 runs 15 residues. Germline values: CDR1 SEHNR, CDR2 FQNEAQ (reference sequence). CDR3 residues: CASSPTGFSNQPQHF. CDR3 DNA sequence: TGTGCCAGCAGCCCGACAGGTTTTAGCAATCAGCCCCAGCATTTT.

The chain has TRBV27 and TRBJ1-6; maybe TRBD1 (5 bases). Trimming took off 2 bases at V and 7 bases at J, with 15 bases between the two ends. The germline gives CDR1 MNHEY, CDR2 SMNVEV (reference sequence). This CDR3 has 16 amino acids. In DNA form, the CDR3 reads TGTGCCAGCAGTTTAAGCGGGGGAAGTCCCAATTCACCCCTCCACTTT. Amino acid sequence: CASSLSGGSPNSPLHF.

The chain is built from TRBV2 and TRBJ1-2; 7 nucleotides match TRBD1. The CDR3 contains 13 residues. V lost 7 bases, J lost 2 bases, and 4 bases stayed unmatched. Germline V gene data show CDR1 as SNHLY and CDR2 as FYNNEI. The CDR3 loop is CASNAQGNYGYTF. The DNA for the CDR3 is TGTGCCAGCAACGCACAGGGGAACTATGGCTACACCTTC.

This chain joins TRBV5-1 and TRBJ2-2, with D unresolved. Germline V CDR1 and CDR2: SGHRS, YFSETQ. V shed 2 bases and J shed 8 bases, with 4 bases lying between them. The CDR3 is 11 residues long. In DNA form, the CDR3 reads TGCGCCAGCAGCTTCCCTGGGGAGCTGTTTTTT. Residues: CASSFPGELFF.